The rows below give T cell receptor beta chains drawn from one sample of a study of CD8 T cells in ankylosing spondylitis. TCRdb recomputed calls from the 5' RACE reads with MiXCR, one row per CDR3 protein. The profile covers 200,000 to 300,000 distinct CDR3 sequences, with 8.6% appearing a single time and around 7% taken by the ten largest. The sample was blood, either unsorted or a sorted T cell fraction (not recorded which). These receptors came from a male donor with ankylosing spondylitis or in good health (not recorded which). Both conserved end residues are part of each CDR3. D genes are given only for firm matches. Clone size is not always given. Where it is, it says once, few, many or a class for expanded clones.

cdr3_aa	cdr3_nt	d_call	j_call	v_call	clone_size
CASSHYRGNSPLHF	TGTGCCAGCAGCCACTATCGGGGGAATTCACCCCTCCACTTT	NA	TRBJ1-6	TRBV16	few
CSAPQVGDGYTF	TGCAGTGCTCCCCAGGTGGGGGATGGCTACACCTTC	NA	TRBJ1-2	TRBV20-1	many
CASSLRLAGDEQYF	TGTGCTAGCAGCTTAAGGCTAGCGGGGGACGAGCAGTACTTC	TRBD2	TRBJ2-7	TRBV7-7	many
CASRRTSGGADTQYF	TGCGCCAGCAGACGGACTAGCGGGGGGGCAGATACGCAGTATTTT	TRBD2	TRBJ2-3	TRBV5-1	many
CASSTGQPNTEAFF	TGCGCCAGCAGCACCGGACAGCCGAACACTGAAGCTTTCTTT	NA	TRBJ1-1	TRBV5-1	many
CASSFFATAWEQYF	TGTGCCAGCAGCTTCTTTGCTACGGCTTGGGAGCAGTACTTC	NA	TRBJ2-7	TRBV7-2	many
CASSQQGNSNQPQHF	TGTGCCAGCAGCCAACAGGGGAATAGCAATCAGCCCCAGCATTTT	TRBD1	TRBJ1-5	TRBV5-6	many
CASSLGPENEKLFF	TGTGCCAGCAGCCTTGGGCCAGAAAATGAAAAACTGTTTTTT	NA	TRBJ1-4	TRBV7-3	many
CASSVLEIGEQYF	TGTGCCAGCAGCGTACTGGAAATAGGGGAGCAGTACTTC	NA	TRBJ2-7	TRBV9	few
CCARGMGGRANTGELFF	TGCTGTGCTAGAGGGATGGGCGGGAGGGCCAACACCGGGGAGCTGTTTTTT	TRBD2	TRBJ2-2	TRBV20-1	NA
CASSRKGQLSGANVLTF	TGTGCCAGCAGCCGCAAGGGGCAGCTCTCTGGGGCCAACGTCCTGACTTTC	NA	TRBJ2-6	TRBV3-1	many
CATQRRTGDYEQYF	TGTGCCACCCAGAGGAGGACAGGGGACTACGAGCAGTACTTC	TRBD1	TRBJ2-7	TRBV15	few
CASSVYGVSQGYEQYF	TGCGCCAGCAGCGTTTATGGGGTCTCACAGGGCTACGAGCAGTACTTC	NA	TRBJ2-7	TRBV5-1	many
CASSNSGRPIDEQFF	TGTGCCAGCAGTAATAGCGGGAGGCCAATTGATGAGCAGTTCTTC	TRBD2	TRBJ2-1	TRBV12-3/TRBV12-4	many
CASSPTGRAGDTQYF	TGTGCCAGCAGCCCAACCGGGAGGGCCGGAGATACGCAGTATTTT	TRBD2	TRBJ2-3	TRBV9	many
CASSPRPGQGYNEQFF	TGTGCCAGCAGCCCAAGACCGGGACAGGGGTACAATGAGCAGTTCTTC	TRBD1	TRBJ2-1	TRBV7-8	many
CSARWGAGTDTQYF	TGCAGTGCTAGATGGGGGGCAGGCACAGATACGCAGTATTTT	NA	TRBJ2-3	TRBV20-1	many
CASSLDGRIFYNEQFF	TGCGCCAGCAGCTTGGACGGGAGGATATTCTACAATGAGCAGTTCTTC	TRBD2	TRBJ2-1	TRBV5-1	NA
CASSIMSGRPNEQFF	TGTGCCAGTAGTATAATGAGCGGGAGGCCCAATGAGCAGTTCTTC	TRBD2	TRBJ2-1	TRBV19	few
CASSPRQGSAFF	TGTGCCAGCTCACCACGACAGGGTAGCGCTTTCTTT	TRBD1	TRBJ1-1	TRBV18	many
CASSPPGGLGRSEAFF	TGTGCCAGCTCACCCCCGGGAGGGTTGGGACGCTCTGAAGCTTTCTTT	NA	TRBJ1-1	TRBV18	NA
CASSPGGPSYNEQFF	TGTGCCAGCAGCCCCGGGGGCCCCTCCTACAATGAGCAGTTCTTC	NA	TRBJ2-1	TRBV28	many
CASSQDGATYNEQFF	TGCGCCAGCAGCCAAGATGGGGCCACCTACAATGAGCAGTTCTTC	NA	TRBJ2-1	TRBV4-3	few
CASSPRLGTDGYTF	TGTGCCAGCAGTCCCCGGTTGGGAACGGATGGCTACACCTTC	NA	TRBJ1-2	TRBV6-2/TRBV6-3	NA
CASSQGTGYEQYF	TGCGCCAGCAGCCAAGGGACAGGCTACGAGCAGTACTTC	TRBD1	TRBJ2-7	TRBV4-3	many
CASSENIEWTAQHF	TGTGCCAGCAGTGAAAATATAGAGTGGACGGCCCAGCATTTT	NA	TRBJ1-5	TRBV2	NA
CSARASGGGIPAEQYF	TGCAGTGCTAGAGCTTCCGGAGGCGGGATTCCGGCCGAGCAGTACTTC	NA	TRBJ2-7	TRBV20-1	many
CATSFTSGGADTQYF	TGTGCCACCAGCTTCACTAGCGGGGGTGCAGATACGCAGTATTTT	TRBD2	TRBJ2-3	TRBV15	many
CASSSSGDTQYF	TGTGCCAGCAGCTCTAGCGGGGATACGCAGTATTTT	TRBD2	TRBJ2-3	TRBV7-9	many
CASSQPRSGNTNEQFF	TGTGCCAGCAGCCAACCACGGTCGGGCAATACCAATGAGCAGTTCTTC	NA	TRBJ2-1	TRBV3-1	many
CSARPGVGTDTQYF	TGCAGTGCTAGACCCGGAGTTGGCACAGATACGCAGTATTTT	NA	TRBJ2-3	TRBV20-1	many
CASSFRGKETQYF	TGTGCCAGCAGCTTCCGGGGGAAAGAGACCCAGTACTTC	NA	TRBJ2-5	TRBV7-9	many
CASSSTGTLHSNQPQHF	TGTGCCAGCAGCTCAACCGGGACCCTTCATAGCAATCAGCCCCAGCATTTT	NA	TRBJ1-5	TRBV7-8	many
CASIGGYEQYF	TGTGCCAGCATCGGAGGCTACGAGCAGTACTTC	NA	TRBJ2-7	TRBV6-1	NA
CASSQDSSGAYEQYF	TGCGCCAGCAGCCAAGATTCGAGCGGGGCGTACGAGCAGTACTTC	TRBD2	TRBJ2-7	TRBV4-3	many
CSVARQRGHYEQYF	TGCAGCGTTGCCCGGCAGCGGGGGCATTACGAGCAGTACTTC	TRBD2	TRBJ2-7	TRBV29-1	many
CASSLETRDTQYF	TGTGCCAGCAGTCTGGAAACCAGGGATACGCAGTATTTT	NA	TRBJ2-3	TRBV5-5	many
CSARATGVARTDTQYF	TGCAGTGCTAGAGCAACAGGAGTTGCAAGGACAGATACGCAGTATTTT	NA	TRBJ2-3	TRBV20-1	many